The present T cell receptor beta chain was sequenced within a study of T cell repertoires in cytomegalovirus infection. About the study: Well-studied HLA-B-restricted CMV epitopes were used in the study alongside recently identified HLA-C-restricted ones. Public TCR beta signatures marked donors with CMV infection and the matching HLA. Study outcomes and limitations: CMV carriers with the relevant HLA were identified by cumulative public TCR beta family frequency.

A single record per CDR3 protein comes from TCRdb applying MiXCR to the reads. The table includes about 830,000 distinct CDR3 sequences, 30% to 35% detected once. V was clipped by 4 bases and J by 7 bases; unmatched bases: 12. The germline CDR1 and CDR2 sequences are SGHTA and FQGNSA. The CDR3 is 15 amino acids. This clonotype was detected ten times or more. Its matching antigen is unknown. Sequencing was performed on cultured CD8+ T cells from PBMCs, taken from culture after CMV antigen stimulation. The V and J genes are TRBV7-2 and TRBJ2-5, with 7 bases that match TRBD2. This TCR came from a human donor in good health (CMV status not recorded). Some clones in this sample may be carry-over from other donors' samples. This CDR3 is CASSSLLALEGTQYF. CDR3 DNA sequence: TGTGCCAGCAGCTCGCTACTAGCGCTTGAGGGGACCCAGTACTTC.